This T cell receptor beta chain is drawn from a study of neoadjuvant anti-PD-1 for oral cavity cancer. Blood libraries mostly used approximately 0.5 ug genomic DNA, six replicates each. TCRdb keeps only in-frame clones here, not all; method: immunoSEQ multiplex PCR. The sample has over 10,000 clones, around two thirds seen once. Germline CDR1 reads KGHSH; CDR2 reads LQKENI. Between the trimmed V and J ends, which lost 4 bases and 0 bases, there was a span of 5 bases. This CDR3 has 13 amino acids. Patients were newly diagnosed with stage II-IVA oral cavity squamous cell carcinoma without prior systemic or radiation treatment.

Sequenced here: PBMCs, sampled before nivolumab (anti-PD-1) treatment. The source of this sequence is a person aged 35-79 years with oral cavity squamous cell carcinoma. This rearrangement joins TRBV18 to TRBJ2-3, with D unresolved. The CDR3 region is CASSRDSTDTQYF. The CDR3 nucleotides read TGTGCCAGCTCACGAGACAGCACAGATACGCAGTATTTT.